The sample holds one count of the clone carrying this T cell receptor beta chain. The entry originates in a study of control samples from healthy donors and cancer patients. Sequenced by immunoSEQ multiplex PCR; TCRdb stores in-frame clones only, minus some. The repertoire includes roughly 120,000 clones, about nine tenths of them detected once, and 3% to 4% sits in the top ten. The TCR originated in a man aged 35 to 55 in good health. The sequenced material came from blood.

The chain's CDR3 is CASSPREGVRGTEAFF. The CDR3 coding sequence is TGTGCCAGCAGCCCCCGTGAGGGGGTCCGGGGCACTGAAGCTTTCTTT. The rearrangement links TRBV4-2 to TRBJ1-1; a possible D gene is TRBD1 (6 bases). Trimming removed 4 bases from V and 4 bases from J, with 19 bases in between. This CDR3 contains 16 residues. The germline V gene encodes CDR1 LGHNA and CDR2 YNFKEQ.